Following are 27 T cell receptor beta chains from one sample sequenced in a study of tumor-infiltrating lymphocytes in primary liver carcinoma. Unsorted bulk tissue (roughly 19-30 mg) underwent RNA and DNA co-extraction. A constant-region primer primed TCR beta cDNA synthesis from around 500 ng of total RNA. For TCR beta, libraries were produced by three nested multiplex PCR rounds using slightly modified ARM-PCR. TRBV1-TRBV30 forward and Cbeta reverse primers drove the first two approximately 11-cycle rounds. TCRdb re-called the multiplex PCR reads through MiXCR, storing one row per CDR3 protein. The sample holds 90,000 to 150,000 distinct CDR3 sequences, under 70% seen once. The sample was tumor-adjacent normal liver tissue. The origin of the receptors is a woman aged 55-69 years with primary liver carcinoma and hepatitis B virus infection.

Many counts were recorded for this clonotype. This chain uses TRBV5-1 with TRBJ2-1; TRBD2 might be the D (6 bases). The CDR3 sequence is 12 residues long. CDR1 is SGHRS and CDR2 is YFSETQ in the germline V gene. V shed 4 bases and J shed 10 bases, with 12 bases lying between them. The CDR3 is CASSREFEEQFF. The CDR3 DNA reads TGCGCCAGCAGCCGGGAGTTTGAAGAGCAGTTCTTC.

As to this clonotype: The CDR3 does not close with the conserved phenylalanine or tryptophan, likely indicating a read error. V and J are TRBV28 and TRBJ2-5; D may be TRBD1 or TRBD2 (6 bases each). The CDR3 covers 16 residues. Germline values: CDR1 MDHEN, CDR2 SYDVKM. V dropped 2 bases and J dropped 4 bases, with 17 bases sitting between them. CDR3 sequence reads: CASSLGGLSIAETQYS. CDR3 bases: TGTGCCAGCAGTTTAGGGGGGCTTTCGATAGCAGAGACCCAGTACTCC.

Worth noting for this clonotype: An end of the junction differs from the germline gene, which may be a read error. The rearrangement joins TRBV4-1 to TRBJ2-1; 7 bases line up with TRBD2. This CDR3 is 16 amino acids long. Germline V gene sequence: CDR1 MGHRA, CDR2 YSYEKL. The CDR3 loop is CASSQAVGGRYDEQFF. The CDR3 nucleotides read TGCGCCAGCAGCCAAGCGGTGGGAGGGCGCTACGATGAGCAGTTCTTC.

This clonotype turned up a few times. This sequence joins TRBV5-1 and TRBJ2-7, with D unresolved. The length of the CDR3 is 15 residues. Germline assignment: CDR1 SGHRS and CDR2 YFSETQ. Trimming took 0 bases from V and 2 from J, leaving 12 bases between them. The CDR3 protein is CASSLASYLTYEQYF. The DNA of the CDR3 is TGCGCCAGCAGCTTGGCCTCGTACTTAACCTACGAGCAGTACTTC.

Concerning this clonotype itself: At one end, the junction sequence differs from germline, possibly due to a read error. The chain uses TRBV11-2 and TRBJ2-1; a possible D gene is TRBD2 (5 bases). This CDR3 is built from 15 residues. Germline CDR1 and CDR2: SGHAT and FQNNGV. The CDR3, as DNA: TGTGTCAGCGGCTTAGATGGTAGCCCCTACAATGAGCAGTTCTTC. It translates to CVSGLDGSPYNEQFF.

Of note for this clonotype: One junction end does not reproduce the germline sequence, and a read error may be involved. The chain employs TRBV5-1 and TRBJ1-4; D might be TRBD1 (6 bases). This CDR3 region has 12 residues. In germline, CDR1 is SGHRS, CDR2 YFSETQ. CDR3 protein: CASSGQSGKLFF. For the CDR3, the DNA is TGCGCCAGCAGCGGACAGAGTGGGAAACTATTTTTT.

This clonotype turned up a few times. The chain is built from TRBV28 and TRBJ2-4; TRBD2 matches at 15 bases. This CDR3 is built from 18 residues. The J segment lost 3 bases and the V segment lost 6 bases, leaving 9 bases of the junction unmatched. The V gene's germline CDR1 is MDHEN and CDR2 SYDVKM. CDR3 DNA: TGTGCCAGCAGCCCAGGACTAGCGGGAGGGTTTGGCAAAAACATTCAGTACTTC. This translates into CASSPGLAGGFGKNIQYF.

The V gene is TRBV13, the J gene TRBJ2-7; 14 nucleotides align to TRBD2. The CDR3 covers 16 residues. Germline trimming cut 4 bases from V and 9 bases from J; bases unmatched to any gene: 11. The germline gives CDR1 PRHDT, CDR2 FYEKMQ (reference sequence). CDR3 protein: CASSSGTSGGHLGQYF. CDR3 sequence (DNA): TGTGCCAGCAGCTCAGGGACTAGCGGGGGACACTTGGGGCAGTACTTC.

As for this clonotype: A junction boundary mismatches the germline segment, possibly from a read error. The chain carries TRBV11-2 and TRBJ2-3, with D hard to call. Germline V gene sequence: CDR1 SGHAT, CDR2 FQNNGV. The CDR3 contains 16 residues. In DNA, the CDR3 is TGTGCCAGCAGCTTAGGTCTAGTGGGCATCACAGATACACAGTATTTT. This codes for CASSLGLVGITDTQYF.

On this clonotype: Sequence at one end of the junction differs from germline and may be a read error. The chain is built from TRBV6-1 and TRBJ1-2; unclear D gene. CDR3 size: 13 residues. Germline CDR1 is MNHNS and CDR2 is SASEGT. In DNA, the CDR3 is TGTGCCAGTAGTGACCGACGGGGCTATGGCTACACCTTC. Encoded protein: CASSDRRGYGYTF.

CDR3 in DNA: TGTGCCAGCAGATCGTCAGGGGGTAATTCACCCCTCCACTTT. It specifies CASRSSGGNSPLHF. The chain couples TRBV12-3 or TRBV12-4 to TRBJ1-6; the match to TRBD1 covers 7 bases. This CDR3 comprises 14 residues. Germline trimming cut 6 bases from V and 6 bases from J; bases unmatched to any gene: 5.

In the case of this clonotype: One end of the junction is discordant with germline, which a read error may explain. The CDR3 reads CVSSSTGLEIQYF. For the CDR3, the DNA is TGTGTCAGCAGTTCTACAGGGCTGGAGATCCAGTACTTC. V gene TRBV11-2 combines with J gene TRBJ2-5; possibly TRBD1 for D (6 bases). The germline gives CDR1 SGHAT, CDR2 FQNNGV. The CDR3 has 13 residues.

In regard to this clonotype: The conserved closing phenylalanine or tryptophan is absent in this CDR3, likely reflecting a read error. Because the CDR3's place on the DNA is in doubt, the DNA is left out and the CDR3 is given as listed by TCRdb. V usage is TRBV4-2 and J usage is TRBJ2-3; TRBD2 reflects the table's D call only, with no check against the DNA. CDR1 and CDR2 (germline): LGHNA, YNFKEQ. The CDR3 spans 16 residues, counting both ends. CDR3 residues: CASSLQRTKQWDTQYS.

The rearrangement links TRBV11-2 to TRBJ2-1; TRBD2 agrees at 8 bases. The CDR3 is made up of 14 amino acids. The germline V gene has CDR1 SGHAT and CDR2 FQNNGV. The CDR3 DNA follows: TGTACCTGCAGCCCGGGGACTAGTGGGCGAGAGCAGTTCTTC. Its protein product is CTCSPGTSGREQFF.

CDR3 in DNA: TGTGCCAGCAGCTTAGGCCGGGGCCCGTGGGACTGGCGGGAGATGATGGCCAAAAACATTCAGTACTTC. This gives the protein CASSLGRGPWDWREMMAKNIQYF. The chain employs TRBV11-3 and TRBJ2-4, with 7 nucleotides matching TRBD2. CDR3 length equals 23 residues. Unmatched junction bases numbered 25, after V lost 1 base and J lost 1 base. The germline V gene encodes CDR1 SGHNT and CDR2 YENEEA.

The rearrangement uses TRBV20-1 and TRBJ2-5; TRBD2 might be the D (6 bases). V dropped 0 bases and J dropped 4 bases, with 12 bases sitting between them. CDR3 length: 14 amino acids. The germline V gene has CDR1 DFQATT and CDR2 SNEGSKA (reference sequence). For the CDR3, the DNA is TGCAGTGCTAGAGATCCCGGGACTTTAGAGACCCAGTACTTC. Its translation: CSARDPGTLETQYF.

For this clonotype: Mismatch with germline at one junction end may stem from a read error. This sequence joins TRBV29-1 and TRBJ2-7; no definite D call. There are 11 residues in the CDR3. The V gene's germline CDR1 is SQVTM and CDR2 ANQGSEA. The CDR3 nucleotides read TGCAGCTGCTCGAACGCCTACAAGCAATACTTC. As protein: CSCSNAYKQYF.

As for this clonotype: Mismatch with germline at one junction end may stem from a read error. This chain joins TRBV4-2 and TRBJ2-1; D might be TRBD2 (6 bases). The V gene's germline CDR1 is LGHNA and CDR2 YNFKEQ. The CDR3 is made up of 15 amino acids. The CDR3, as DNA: TGTGCCAGCAACCAAGAGCTAGCGCGCGGGGATGAGCAGTTCTTC. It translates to CASNQELARGDEQFF.

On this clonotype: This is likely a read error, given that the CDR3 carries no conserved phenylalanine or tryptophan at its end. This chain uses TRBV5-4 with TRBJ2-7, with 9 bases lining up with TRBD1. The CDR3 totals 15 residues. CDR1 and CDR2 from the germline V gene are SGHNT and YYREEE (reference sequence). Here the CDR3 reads CGNSLGQGLGYEQYL. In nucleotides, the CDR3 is TGTGGCAACAGTTTGGGACAGGGTTTAGGCTACGAGCAGTACCTC.

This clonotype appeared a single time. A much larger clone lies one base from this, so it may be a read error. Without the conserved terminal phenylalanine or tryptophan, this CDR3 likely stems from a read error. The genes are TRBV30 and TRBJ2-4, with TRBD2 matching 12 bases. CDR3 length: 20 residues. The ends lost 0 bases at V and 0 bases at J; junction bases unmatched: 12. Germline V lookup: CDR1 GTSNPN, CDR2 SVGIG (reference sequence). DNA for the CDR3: TGTGCCTGGAGTGTTCCACCGGGACTAGCGGGCACCCTAGCCAAAAACATTCAGTACTCC. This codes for CAWSVPPGLAGTLAKNIQYS.

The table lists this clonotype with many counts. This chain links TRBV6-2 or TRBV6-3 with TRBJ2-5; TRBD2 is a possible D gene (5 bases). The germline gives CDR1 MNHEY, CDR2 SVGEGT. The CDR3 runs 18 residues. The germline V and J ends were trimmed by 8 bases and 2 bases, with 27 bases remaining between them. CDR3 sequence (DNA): TGTGCCAGCCCTTCAGTGGCGCCCCACCTAGCTGGGCAAGAGACCCAGTACTTC. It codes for CASPSVAPHLAGQETQYF.

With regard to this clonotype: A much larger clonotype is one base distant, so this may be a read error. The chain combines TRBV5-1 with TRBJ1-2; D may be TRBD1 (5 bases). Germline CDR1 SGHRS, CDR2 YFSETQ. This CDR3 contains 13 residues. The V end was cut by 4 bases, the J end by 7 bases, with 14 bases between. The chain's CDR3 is CASSRGGESGYTF. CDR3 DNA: TGCGCCAGCAGCCGGGGCGGTGAGAGTGGCTACACCTTC.

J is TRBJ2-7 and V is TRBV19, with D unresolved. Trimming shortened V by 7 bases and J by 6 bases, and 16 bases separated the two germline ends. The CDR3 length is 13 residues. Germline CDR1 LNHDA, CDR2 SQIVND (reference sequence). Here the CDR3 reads CASKPTTRGEQYF. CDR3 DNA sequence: TGTGCCAGTAAGCCGACGACCAGAGGCGAGCAGTACTTC. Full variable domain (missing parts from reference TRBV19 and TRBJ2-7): DGGITQSPKYLFRKEGQNVTLSCEQNLNHDAMYWYRQDPGQGLRLIYYSQIVNDFQKGDIAEGYSVSREKKESFPLTVTSAQKNPTAFYLCASKPTTRGEQYFGPGTRLTVT.

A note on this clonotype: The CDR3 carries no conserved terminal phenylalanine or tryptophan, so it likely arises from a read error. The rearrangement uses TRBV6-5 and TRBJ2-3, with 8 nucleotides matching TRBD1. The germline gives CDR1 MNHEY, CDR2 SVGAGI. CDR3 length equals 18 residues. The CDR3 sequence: CTSSPGQGGTYSTDTQYV. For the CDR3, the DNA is TGTACCAGCAGTCCCGGACAGGGCGGGACCTATAGCACAGATACGCAGTATGTT.

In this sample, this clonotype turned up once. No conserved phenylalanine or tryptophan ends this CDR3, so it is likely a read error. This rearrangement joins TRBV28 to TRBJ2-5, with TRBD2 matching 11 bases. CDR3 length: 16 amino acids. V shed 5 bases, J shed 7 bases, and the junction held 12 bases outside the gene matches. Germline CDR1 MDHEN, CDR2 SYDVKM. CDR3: CASSLGLAARFGTQYS. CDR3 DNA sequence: TGTGCCAGCAGTCTGGGACTAGCGGCACGGTTTGGGACCCAGTACTCC.

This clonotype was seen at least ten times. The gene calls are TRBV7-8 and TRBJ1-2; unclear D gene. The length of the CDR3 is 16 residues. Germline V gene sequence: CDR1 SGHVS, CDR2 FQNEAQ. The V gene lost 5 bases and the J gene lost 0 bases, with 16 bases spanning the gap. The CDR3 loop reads CASSPPGSATNYGYTF. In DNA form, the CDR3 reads TGTGCCAGCAGCCCACCGGGGTCAGCCACTAACTATGGCTACACCTTC.

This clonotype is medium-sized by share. CDR3: CASSLGGDGAYEQYF. Written as DNA, the CDR3 is TGTGCCAGCAGCTTAGGTGGGGACGGGGCCTACGAGCAGTACTTC. V and J are TRBV11-2 and TRBJ2-7, with D tentatively TRBD1 or TRBD2 (5 bases each). Germline CDR1 and CDR2: SGHAT and FQNNGV. V dropped 1 base and J dropped 2 bases, with 12 bases sitting between them. The CDR3 length is 15 residues.